This paragraph reports one TCR beta chain. This clone appeared a few times. The specificity of this receptor is unknown. The sample holds no much larger clone one base away, and base qualities are not on file. TCRbeta CDR3 regions were amplified from genomic DNA by means of the immunoSEQ Assay, a bias-controlled multiplex PCR. On the study's bioinformatics: Within the assay, amplification of reference gene primers was used to estimate how many nucleated cells each sample contained. To quantify the absolute abundance of each unique TCRbeta CDR3 rearrangement, sequence reads were collapsed and filtered. Productive Simpson clonality was computed per sample as the square root of Simpson's diversity index over productive rearrangements. Entries here come from immuneACCESS through TCRdb and include only in-frame sequences with V and J called. Some clones fail to appear in such tables; in the studies checked, an unresolved V gene covers under half of the shortfall, and the cause of the remainder is unknown. V and J calls and clone size come straight from that table; D and trimming were deduced from the DNA. Across this sample there are a few hundred thousand clones, with roughly nine tenths seen only once. Together, the top ten hold under 6.5% of the sample.

These data are taken from a study of blood T cell repertoires in COVID-19 (dated by TCRdb to the early 2020s). In terms of the full investigation: Samples from collaborators originated in the United States, Italy and Spain and spanned both the acute and convalescent phases of COVID-19. The repertoires were released in a freely available public database intended as a resource for research on the immune response to SARS-CoV-2. HLA class I and class II types, where available, came from metadata supplied by the sample provider rather than from assay-based typing. Samples were obtained from the ongoing ImmuneRACE study (first 160 participants) and from roughly 1,300 subjects provided by 6 global collaborators. The prospective study material was composed of cDNA or gDNA derived from T cells, B-cell-depleted T cells, or PBMCs. Nearly every sample came with metadata listing a de-identified subject ID, COVID-19 status, age in years and sex. The dataset comprised deeply sampled blood TCRbeta repertoires from subjects exposed to, actively infected with, or recovered from COVID-19. Broad study findings and their caveats: How much clinical and demographic metadata was included differed by source and by participant, and the metadata was provided uncurated.

Another Seattle source contributed samples from volunteer blood donors who had recovered from COVID-19. The collaborating institutions used their own protocols to collect whole blood in K2EDTA tubes. For TCRbeta analysis, collaborators shipped samples in one of three forms: frozen whole blood, isolated PBMCs, or DNA extracted from either of those sample types. The source is a man aged 18 to 29 who had recovered from COVID-19. Material: peripheral blood.

CDR3 reads: CASRDRGAYEQYF. The DNA sequence is as follows: TGCGCCAGCAGAGACAGGGGGGCCTACGAGCAGTACTTC. This receptor chain uses TRBV10-2 and TRBJ2-7; TRBD1 agrees with 9 junctional bases. V trim: 6 bases; J trim: 2 bases; unmatched bases: 2. The CDR3 runs 13 amino acids, cysteine and phenylalanine included. Here the CDR3 DNA is all that survives: 39 bases in frame from base 1. The germline V gene sets CDR1 to WSHSY and CDR2 to SAAADI.